This T cell receptor (beta chain) was recovered during a study of cytomegalovirus exposure and HLA in healthy donors. General observations from the study: Sequences of the TCR beta chain were said to predict the HLA-A and HLA-B alleles of most subjects accurately. A later analysis found common viral pathogens apparently linked to several of the most significant clusters. As a later analysis revealed, most CMV-associated TCR beta chains appeared HLA-restricted.

Comments on this clone: What it binds is unknown. A read error may account for a junction end that differs from germline.

The PCR employed 60 Vbeta primers together with 13 Jbeta primers. Per the original data handling: The authors later counted roughly 77 million unique TCR beta chains, 9 million to 14 million of them shared. Data came from immunoSEQ multiplex PCR; TCRdb stores just in-frame clones and leaves some out. Clone size and the V and J calls come from that table; the DNA yielded D and trimming. The sample has about 100,000 clones; around 80% are singletons. The specimen sequenced was PBMCs. The source of this sequence is a woman in her sixties or seventies in good health and CMV-seronegative.

The CDR3 bases are TGTGCCATCAGCGAGTCGGCTAGCGGGGGAACCTACAATGAGCAGTTCTTC. Protein: CAISESASGGTYNEQFF. V and J are TRBV10-3 and TRBJ2-1; 10 positions match TRBD2. Germline V CDR1 and CDR2: ENHRY, SYGVKD. This CDR3 has 17 residues.